The clone carrying this T cell receptor (beta chain) was seen repeatedly, ten times or more. Its antigen is currently unknown. This sample is drawn from a study of response to subunit inactivated influenza vaccine. Study-level findings and limits: There was a suggestion from the authors that each seasonal influenza vaccination recruits few new T cells.

V lost 4 bases and J lost 5; bases outside the gene matches: 10. This CDR3 contains 15 residues. Per the germline V gene, CDR1 is SGDLS and CDR2 is YYNGEE. One entry per CDR3 protein results from TCRdb running MiXCR on the RT-PCR reads. The sample has hundreds of thousands of distinct CDR3 sequences, 14% seen once. The starting material was PBMCs from blood, obtained around 15 days before vaccination. This TCR was sampled from a man between 45 and 60 years old who received an inactivated influenza vaccine. This chain connects TRBV9 to TRBJ2-7, with TRBD1 matching over 9 bases. The CDR3 loop is CASSPGQGRGHEQYF. DNA for the CDR3: TGTGCCAGCAGCCCGGGACAGGGTAGGGGCCACGAGCAGTACTTC.